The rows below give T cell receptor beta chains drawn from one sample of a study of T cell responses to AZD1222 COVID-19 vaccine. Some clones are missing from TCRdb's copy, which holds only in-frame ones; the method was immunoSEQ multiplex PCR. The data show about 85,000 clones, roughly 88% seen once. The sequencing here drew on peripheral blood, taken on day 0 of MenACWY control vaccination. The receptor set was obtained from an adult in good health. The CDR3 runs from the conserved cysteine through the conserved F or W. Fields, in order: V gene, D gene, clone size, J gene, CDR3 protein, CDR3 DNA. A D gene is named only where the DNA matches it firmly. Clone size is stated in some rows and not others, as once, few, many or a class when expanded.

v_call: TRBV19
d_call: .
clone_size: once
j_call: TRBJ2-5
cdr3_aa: CASSVDRTETQYF
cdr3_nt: TGTGCCAGTAGTGTAGACAGGACGGAGACCCAGTACTTC

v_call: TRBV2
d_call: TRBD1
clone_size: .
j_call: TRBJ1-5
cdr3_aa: CASSEVGQGNQPQHF
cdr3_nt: TGTGCCAGCAGTGAAGTGGGACAGGGGAATCAGCCCCAGCATTTT

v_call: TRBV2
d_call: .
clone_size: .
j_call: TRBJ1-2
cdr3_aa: CASAASTDNQLGYTF
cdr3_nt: TGTGCCTCCGCAGCCTCCACAGACAACCAGTTAGGCTACACCTTC

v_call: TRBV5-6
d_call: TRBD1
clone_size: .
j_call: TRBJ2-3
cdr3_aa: CASSDLGTGGTDTQYF
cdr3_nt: TGTGCCAGCAGCGACCTTGGGACAGGGGGCACAGATACGCAGTATTTT

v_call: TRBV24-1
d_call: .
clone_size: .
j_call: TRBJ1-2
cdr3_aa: CATSDRYSYGYTF
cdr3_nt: TGTGCCACCAGTGATCGATACAGCTATGGCTACACCTTC

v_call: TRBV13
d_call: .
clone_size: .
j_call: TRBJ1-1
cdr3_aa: CASSFGDGTEAFF
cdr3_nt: TGTGCCAGCAGCTTCGGAGATGGTACTGAAGCTTTCTTT

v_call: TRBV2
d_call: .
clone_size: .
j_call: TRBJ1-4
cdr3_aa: CASSETPREKLFF
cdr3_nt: TGTGCCAGCAGTGAGACCCCTCGTGAAAAACTGTTTTTT

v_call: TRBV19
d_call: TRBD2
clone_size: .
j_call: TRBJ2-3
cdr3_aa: CASSRGLAGPSTDTQYF
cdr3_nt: TGTGCCAGTAGTCGCGGACTAGCGGGGCCTAGCACAGATACGCAGTATTTT

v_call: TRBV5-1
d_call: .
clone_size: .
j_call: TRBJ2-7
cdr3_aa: CASSLSPSHLIYEQYF
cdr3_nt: TGCGCCAGCAGCTTGTCCCCCTCGCATCTGATCTACGAGCAGTACTTC

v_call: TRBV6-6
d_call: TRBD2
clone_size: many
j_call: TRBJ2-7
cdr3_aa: CASSSRIAGLYEQYF
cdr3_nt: TGTGCCAGCAGTTCGAGAATAGCGGGCCTCTACGAGCAGTACTTC

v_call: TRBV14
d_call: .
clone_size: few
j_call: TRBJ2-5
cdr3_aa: CASSPVGGPKTQYF
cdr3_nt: TGTGCCAGCAGCCCCGTAGGGGGGCCGAAGACCCAGTACTTC

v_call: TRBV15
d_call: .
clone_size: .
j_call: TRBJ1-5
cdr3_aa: CATSRKGNQPQHF
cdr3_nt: TGTGCCACCAGCAGAAAGGGCAATCAGCCCCAGCATTTT

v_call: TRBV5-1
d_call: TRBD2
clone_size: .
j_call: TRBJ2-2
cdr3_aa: CASSAGTSGPLGELFF
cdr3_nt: TGCGCCAGCAGCGCCGGGACTAGCGGACCTTTGGGGGAGCTGTTTTTT

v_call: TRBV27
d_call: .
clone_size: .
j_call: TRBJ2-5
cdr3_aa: CASGLTGSQETQYF
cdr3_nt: TGTGCCAGCGGCCTGACGGGGAGCCAAGAGACCCAGTACTTC

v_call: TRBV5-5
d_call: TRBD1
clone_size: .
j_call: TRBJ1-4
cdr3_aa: CASTPPGTENEKLFF
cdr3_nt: TGTGCCAGCACCCCTCCCGGGACAGAGAATGAAAAACTGTTTTTT